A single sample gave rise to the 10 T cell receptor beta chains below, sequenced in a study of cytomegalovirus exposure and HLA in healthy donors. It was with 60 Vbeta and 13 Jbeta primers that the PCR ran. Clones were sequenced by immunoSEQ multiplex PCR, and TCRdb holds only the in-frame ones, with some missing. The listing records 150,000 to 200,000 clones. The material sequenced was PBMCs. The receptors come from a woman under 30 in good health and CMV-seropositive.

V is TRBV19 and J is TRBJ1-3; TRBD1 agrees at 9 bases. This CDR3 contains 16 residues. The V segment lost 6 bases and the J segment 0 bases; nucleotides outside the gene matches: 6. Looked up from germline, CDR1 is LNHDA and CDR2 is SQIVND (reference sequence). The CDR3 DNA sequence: TGTGCCAGTAGCTCGACAGGGGGAAACTCTGGAAACACCATATATTTT. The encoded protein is CASSSTGGNSGNTIYF.

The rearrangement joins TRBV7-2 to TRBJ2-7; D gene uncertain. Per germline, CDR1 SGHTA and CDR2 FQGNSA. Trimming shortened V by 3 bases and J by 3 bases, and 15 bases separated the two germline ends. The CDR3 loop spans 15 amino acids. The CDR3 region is CASSFESLPSYEQYF. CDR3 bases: TGTGCCAGCAGCTTCGAGAGCCTACCTAGCTACGAGCAGTACTTC.

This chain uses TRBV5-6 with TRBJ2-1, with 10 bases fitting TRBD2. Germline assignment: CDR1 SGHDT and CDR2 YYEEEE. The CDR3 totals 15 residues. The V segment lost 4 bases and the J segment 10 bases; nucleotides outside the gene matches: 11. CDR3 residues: CASSGPSGGLGEQFF. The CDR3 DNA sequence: TGTGCCAGCAGCGGCCCTAGCGGGGGATTGGGGGAGCAGTTCTTC.

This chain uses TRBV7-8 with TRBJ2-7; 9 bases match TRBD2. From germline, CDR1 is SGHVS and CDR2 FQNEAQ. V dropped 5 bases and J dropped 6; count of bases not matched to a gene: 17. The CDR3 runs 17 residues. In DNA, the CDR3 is TGTGCCAGCAGCGCAAATGCCTACGCGGGAGGGCTGCCCGAGCAGTACTTC. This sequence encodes CASSANAYAGGLPEQYF. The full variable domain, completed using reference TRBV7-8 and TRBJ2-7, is GAGVSQSPRYKVAKRGQDVALRCDPISGHVSLFWYQQALGQGPEFLTYFQNEAQLDKSGLPSDRFFAERPEGSVSTLKIQRTQQEDSAVYLCASSANAYAGGLPEQYFGPGTRLTVT.

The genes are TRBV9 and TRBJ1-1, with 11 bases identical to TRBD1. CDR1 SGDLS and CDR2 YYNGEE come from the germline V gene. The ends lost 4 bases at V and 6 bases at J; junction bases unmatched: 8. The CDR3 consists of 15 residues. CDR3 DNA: TGTGCCAGCAGCCGAGGACAGGGGGCGCGGGCTGAAGCTTTCTTT. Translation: CASSRGQGARAEAFF.

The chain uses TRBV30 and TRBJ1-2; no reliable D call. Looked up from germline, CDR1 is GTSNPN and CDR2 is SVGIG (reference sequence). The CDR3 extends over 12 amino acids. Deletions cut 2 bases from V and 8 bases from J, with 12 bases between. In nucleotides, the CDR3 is TGTGCCTGGAGTAGCGGGCACCAGGGCTACACCTTC. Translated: CAWSSGHQGYTF.

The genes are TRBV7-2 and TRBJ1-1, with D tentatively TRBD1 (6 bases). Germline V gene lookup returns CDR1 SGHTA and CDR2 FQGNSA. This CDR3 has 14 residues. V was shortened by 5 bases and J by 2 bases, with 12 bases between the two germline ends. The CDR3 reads CASSLGGGNTEAFF. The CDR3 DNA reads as TGTGCCAGCAGCCTAGGCGGGGGCAACACTGAAGCTTTCTTT.

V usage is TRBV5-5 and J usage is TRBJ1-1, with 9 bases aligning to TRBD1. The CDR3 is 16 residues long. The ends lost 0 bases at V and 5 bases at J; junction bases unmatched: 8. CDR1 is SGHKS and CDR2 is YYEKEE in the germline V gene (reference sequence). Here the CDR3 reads CASSLASTGGQTEAFF. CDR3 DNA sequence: TGTGCCAGCAGCTTGGCGTCGACAGGGGGGCAAACTGAAGCTTTCTTT.

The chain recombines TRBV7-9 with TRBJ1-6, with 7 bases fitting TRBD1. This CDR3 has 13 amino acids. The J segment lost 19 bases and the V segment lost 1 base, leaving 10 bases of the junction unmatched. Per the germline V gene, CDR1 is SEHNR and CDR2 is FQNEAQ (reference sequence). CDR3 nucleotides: TGTGCCAGCAGCTTAGGTGGGACAGCGAGGACTCACTTT. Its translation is CASSLGGTARTHF.

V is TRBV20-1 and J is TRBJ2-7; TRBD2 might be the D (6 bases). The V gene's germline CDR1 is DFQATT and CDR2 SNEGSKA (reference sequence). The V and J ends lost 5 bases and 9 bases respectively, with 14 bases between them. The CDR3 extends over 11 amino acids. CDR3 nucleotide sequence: TGCAGTGCTCCGGGACTCCCGGGGCAGTACTTC. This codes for CSAPGLPGQYF.